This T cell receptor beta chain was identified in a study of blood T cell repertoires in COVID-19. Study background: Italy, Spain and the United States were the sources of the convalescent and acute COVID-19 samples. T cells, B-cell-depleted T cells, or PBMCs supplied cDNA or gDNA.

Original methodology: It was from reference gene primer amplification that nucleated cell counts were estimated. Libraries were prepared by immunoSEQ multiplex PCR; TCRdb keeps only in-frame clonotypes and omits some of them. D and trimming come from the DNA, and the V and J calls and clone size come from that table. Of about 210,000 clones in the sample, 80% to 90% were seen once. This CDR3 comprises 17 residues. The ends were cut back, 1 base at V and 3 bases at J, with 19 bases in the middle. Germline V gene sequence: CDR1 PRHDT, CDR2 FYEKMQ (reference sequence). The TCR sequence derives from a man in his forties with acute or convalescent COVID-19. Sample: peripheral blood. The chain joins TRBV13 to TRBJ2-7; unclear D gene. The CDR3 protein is CASSLVSMTDSFYEQYF. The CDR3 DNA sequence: TGTGCCAGCAGCTTAGTTTCAATGACCGACTCTTTCTACGAGCAGTACTTC.